This T cell receptor (beta chain) comes out of a study of blood T cell repertoires in COVID-19. V gave up 3 bases and J gave up 7 bases; unmatched junction bases: 11. The CDR3 totals 16 residues. CDR1 SGHRS and CDR2 YFSETQ come from the germline V gene. This table comes from immunoSEQ multiplex PCR, and its TCRdb copy is limited to in-frame clones, with some not included. Here the sample spans roughly 180,000 clones, around 86% being singletons. Sample: peripheral blood. This clonotype was sampled from a woman in her 30s with active or convalescent COVID-19. V usage is TRBV5-1 and J usage is TRBJ2-1; 9 bases agree with TRBD2. CDR3 region: CASSSALAGIGNEQFF. The CDR3 DNA follows: TGCGCCAGCAGCTCGGCTCTAGCGGGAATAGGGAATGAGCAGTTCTTC. The entire variable domain, with the rest obtained from reference TRBV5-1 and TRBJ2-1, is as follows: KAGVTQTPRYLIKTRGQQVTLSCSPISGHRSVSWYQQTPGQGLQFLFEYFSETQRNKGNFPGRFSGRQFSNSRSEMNVSTLELGDSALYLCASSSALAGIGNEQFFGPGTRLTVL.